The entry that follows covers one TCR beta chain sequence. Its antigen is unidentified. This record comes from a study of Ad26.COV2.S vaccination and SARS-CoV-2 variants. Overall study: Participants got Ad26.COV2.S intramuscularly, once or twice 56 days apart. Broader study findings: People who got the vaccine or the placebo had similar non-spike TCR breadth.

This table comes from immunoSEQ multiplex PCR, and its TCRdb copy is limited to in-frame clones, with some not included. Of about 350,000 clones in the sample, less than 90% are singletons; the top ten hold around 6.6%. Germline V gene lookup returns CDR1 ENHRY and CDR2 SYGVKD. The ends were cut back, 10 bases at V and 2 bases at J, with 14 bases in the middle. This CDR3 has 14 amino acids. Treatment indicated: 15 to 20 received Ad26.COV2.S at low or high dose, single or two shots; 5 received placebo; per-sample allocation not given. Samples came from day 63 after the first vaccine or placebo injection.

This rearrangement joins TRBV10-3 to TRBJ2-2, with D perhaps TRBD2 (6 bases). This specimen consisted of peripheral blood, obtained in a trial of Ad26.COV2.S vaccine versus placebo. This TCR was recovered from a person aged 18-65 years who received the Ad26.COV2.S COVID-19 vaccine or a placebo. The CDR3, as DNA: TGTGCCACAAAGGAGGGGCCAAACACCGGGGAGCTGTTTTTT. This gives the protein CATKEGPNTGELFF.